This TCR beta chain was observed in a study of blood T cells in healthy people across ages. Alongside a J-beta primer mix, a sample-barcoded 5' primer served in a second PCR lasting roughly 7 to 12 cycles. TCRdb re-derived calls from the 5' RACE reads in MiXCR, one entry per CDR3 protein. In the table there are about 720,000 distinct CDR3 sequences, roughly 20% of which are singletons. The sample, around 9.9 milliliters of peripheral blood, was drawn from each donor. No fewer than 5 micrograms of total RNA were isolated from every sample. Germline CDR1 reads PRHDT; CDR2 reads FYEKMQ (reference sequence). Losses at the gene ends were 8 bases for V and 2 bases for J; bases not matched to a gene: 8. This CDR3 region has 15 residues.

Sample: blood. This TCR was sampled from a man aged 65 to 79 in good health. The chain combines TRBV13 with TRBJ2-3, with 9 bases that match TRBD2. CDR3 in DNA: TGTGCCAGCCTCTACGCTAGCGGGGACACAGATACGCAGTATTTT. Its protein product is CASLYASGDTDTQYF.